The clone carrying this T cell receptor (beta chain) was seen repeatedly, ten times or more. Its antigen is unknown. TCRdb reprocessed the reads with MiXCR, giving one entry per CDR3 protein. The sample has roughly 240,000 distinct CDR3 sequences, 6.5% seen once. These data originate in a study of T cell repertoires in cytomegalovirus infection. Study information: Signatures in public TCR beta sequences pointed to both CMV infection and matching HLA type. Whole-study results and caveats: CMV carriers with the relevant HLA were identified by cumulative public TCR beta family frequency. The response measured ex vivo was dominated by TCR beta clonotypes (HLA-C-restricted and CMV-specific).

The receptor was derived from a human donor in good health (CMV status not recorded). Some clones in this sample may be carry-over from other donors' samples. The specimen sequenced was PBMCs.

The CDR3 loop reads CASSYRGIDGYTF. DNA for the CDR3: TGTGCCAGCAGTTACCGGGGGATTGATGGCTACACCTTC. This chain uses TRBV6-6 with TRBJ1-2; TRBD1 is a possible D gene (5 bases). This CDR3 has 13 residues. Trimming cost V 2 bases and J 6 bases, with 10 bases left between them. Germline CDR1 and CDR2: MNHNY and SVGAGI (reference sequence).